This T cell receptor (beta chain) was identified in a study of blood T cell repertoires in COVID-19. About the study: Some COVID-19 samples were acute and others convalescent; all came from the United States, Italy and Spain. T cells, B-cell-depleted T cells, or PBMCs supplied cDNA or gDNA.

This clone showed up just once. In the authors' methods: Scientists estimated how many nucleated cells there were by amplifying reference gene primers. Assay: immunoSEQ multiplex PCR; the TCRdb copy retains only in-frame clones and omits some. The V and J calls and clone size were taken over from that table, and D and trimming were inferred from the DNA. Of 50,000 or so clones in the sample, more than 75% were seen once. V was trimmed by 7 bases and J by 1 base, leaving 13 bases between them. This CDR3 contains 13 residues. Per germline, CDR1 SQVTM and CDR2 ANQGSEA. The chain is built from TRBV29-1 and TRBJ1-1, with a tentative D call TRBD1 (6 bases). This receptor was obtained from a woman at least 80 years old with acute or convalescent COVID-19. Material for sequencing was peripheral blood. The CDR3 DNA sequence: TGCAGCGGCAAGGGGGGGTGGAACACTGAAGCTTTCTTT. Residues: CSGKGGWNTEAFF.